This TCR beta chain came from a study of blood T cell repertoires in COVID-19. Sequencing was performed with immunoSEQ multiplex PCR; in TCRdb, only in-frame clones are kept and a portion is missing. The sample includes about 150,000 clones, around 82% of them seen just once. Trimming removed 2 bases at V and 6 bases at J, with 10 bases between. The CDR3 runs 13 residues. Germline values: CDR1 MNHEY, CDR2 SVGAGI. The rearrangement links TRBV6-5 to TRBJ1-2; TRBD1 is a possible D gene (6 bases). Sequencing was carried out using peripheral blood. The TCR was taken from a human donor in a cohort sampled during active COVID-19. DNA of the CDR3: TGTGCCAGCAGTTACCGGGGGGGCGATGGCTACACCTTC. Amino acid sequence: CASSYRGGDGYTF.